This entry lists 27 T cell receptor beta chains sequenced from one sample in a study of blood T cell repertoires in COVID-19. The method was immunoSEQ multiplex PCR; TCRdb's version includes in-frame clones alone and lacks a portion of them. The sample lists about 200,000 clones, around 88% occurring once. The specimen sequenced was PBMCs or T cells enriched from blood (not recorded which). The receptors derive from a woman in her 30s who had been exposed to COVID-19.

J is TRBJ1-2 and V is TRBV6-1, with a possible D match to TRBD1 (5 bases). V shed 3 bases and J shed 4 bases, with 15 bases lying between them. Germline V gene lookup returns CDR1 MNHNS and CDR2 SASEGT. The CDR3 has 15 residues. The CDR3 reads CASSEAQGKGYGYTF. The CDR3 DNA is TGTGCCAGCAGTGAGGCCCAGGGTAAAGGCTATGGCTACACCTTC.

This chain links TRBV10-3 with TRBJ1-1; TRBD1 might be the D (5 bases). Germline V gene lookup returns CDR1 ENHRY and CDR2 SYGVKD. The V end was cut by 7 bases, the J end by 0 bases, with 12 bases between. The CDR3 covers 14 residues. CDR3 nucleotides: TGTGCCATCACCCGGGGGGGACTGAACACTGAAGCTTTCTTT. Encoded protein: CAITRGGLNTEAFF.

The gene calls are TRBV2 and TRBJ2-6, with TRBD1 matching 8 bases. This CDR3 comprises 16 residues. J was trimmed by 3 bases and V by 8 bases; bases with no gene match: 9. Germline CDR1 and CDR2: SNHLY and FYNNEI. The CDR3, as DNA: TGTGCCAGCTCACGGGGGACAGGAGGTGGGGCCAACGTCCTGACTTTC. This encodes CASSRGTGGGANVLTF.

V and J are TRBV5-1 and TRBJ1-1; 7 nucleotides match TRBD1. Looked up from germline, CDR1 is SGHRS and CDR2 is YFSETQ. V lost 4 bases and J lost 5; bases outside the gene matches: 8. This CDR3 contains 14 residues. In DNA, the CDR3 is TGCGCCAGCAGCCTAACGACAGGGAGTACTGAAGCTTTCTTT. This gives the protein CASSLTTGSTEAFF.

The chain uses TRBV5-1 and TRBJ2-3, with 10 nucleotides matching TRBD2. The germline CDR1 and CDR2 sequences are SGHRS and YFSETQ. CDR3 size: 15 residues. V lost 6 bases, J lost 6 bases, and 10 bases stayed unmatched. CDR3 amino acids: CASNQGSGGPDTQYF. The DNA for the CDR3 is TGCGCCAGCAACCAGGGTAGCGGGGGGCCCGATACGCAGTATTTT.

The chain's CDR3 is CASSQGTLAGTQYF. In nucleotides, the CDR3 is TGTGCCAGCAGCCAAGGAACCCTAGCGGGTACGCAGTATTTT. The chain couples TRBV3-1 (or the pseudogene TRBV3-2) to TRBJ2-3; 8 bases agree with TRBD2. V lost 1 base and J lost 8; bases outside the gene matches: 5. CDR1 LGHDT and CDR2 YNNKEL come from the germline V gene (reference sequence). This CDR3 contains 14 residues.

The chain links TRBV12-3 or TRBV12-4 to TRBJ2-5; 7 bases map to TRBD1. The CDR3 consists of 12 residues. V shed 5 bases and J 8 bases; nucleotides not matched to a gene: 5. CDR3 residues: CASSPQGPTQYF. CDR3 nucleotides: TGTGCCAGCAGTCCACAGGGGCCTACCCAGTACTTC.

The chain combines TRBV24-1 with TRBJ1-2, with TRBD1 identical over 9 bases. V was clipped by 9 bases and J by 4 bases; unmatched bases: 5. CDR3 length: 13 residues. Germline loops: CDR1 KGHDR, CDR2 SFDVKD. CDR3 sequence reads: CATGDRDTYGYTF. The CDR3 DNA follows: TGTGCCACCGGGGACAGGGATACCTATGGCTACACCTTC.

J is TRBJ1-1 and V is TRBV24-1, with D perhaps TRBD1 (6 bases). The CDR3 consists of 14 residues. The ends were cut back, 9 bases at V and 3 bases at J, with 16 bases in the middle. Germline lookup yields CDR1 KGHDR and CDR2 SFDVKD. The CDR3 DNA reads TGTGCCACCCCTCGAGGGAGGGGGGACACTGAAGCTTTCTTT. Amino acid sequence: CATPRGRGDTEAFF.

The gene calls are TRBV30 and TRBJ1-2, with unresolved D. Germline CDR1 is GTSNPN and CDR2 is SVGIG (reference sequence). The V end was cut by 0 bases, the J end by 7 bases, with 6 bases between. This CDR3 region has 11 residues. CDR3: CAWSVPGGYTF. CDR3 in DNA: TGTGCCTGGAGTGTACCGGGTGGCTACACCTTC.

This clone appeared once. V is TRBV2 and J is TRBJ2-7; D remains ambiguous. Per the germline V gene, CDR1 is SNHLY and CDR2 is FYNNEI. This CDR3 comprises 13 residues. V was shortened by 5 bases and J by 0 bases, with 8 bases between the two germline ends. For the CDR3, the DNA is TGTGCCAGCAGTTTATATAGCTCCTACGAGCAGTACTTC. Amino acids: CASSLYSSYEQYF.

CDR3 loop: CASTTDSNQPQHF. CDR3 coding DNA: TGTGCCAGCACGACAGACAGCAATCAGCCCCAGCATTTT. The chain links TRBV2 to TRBJ1-5, with TRBD1 as a possible D gene (5 bases). The V gene lost 7 bases and the J gene lost 1 base, with 8 bases spanning the gap. The CDR3 has 13 residues. The germline gives CDR1 SNHLY, CDR2 FYNNEI.

V gene TRBV5-1 combines with J gene TRBJ2-7; possible D gene TRBD1, 6 bases. CDR3 length: 15 amino acids. Trimming cost V 0 bases and J 5 bases, with 15 bases left between them. Per germline, CDR1 SGHRS and CDR2 YFSETQ. The CDR3 region is CASSLEGQPVDEQYF. DNA for the CDR3: TGCGCCAGCAGCTTGGAAGGACAGCCGGTGGACGAGCAGTACTTC.

This clone was detected once. The chain combines TRBV3-1 (or the pseudogene TRBV3-2) with TRBJ1-2; D not resolved. This CDR3 spans 15 amino acids. Looked up from germline, CDR1 is LGHDT and CDR2 is YNNKEL (reference sequence). V was clipped by 3 bases and J by 8 bases, with 19 bases between them. The CDR3 spells CASSQKGAGGSGYTF. The CDR3 nucleotides read TGTGCCAGCAGCCAGAAGGGTGCGGGTGGTAGCGGCTACACCTTC.

V and J are TRBV5-4 and TRBJ2-3; 8 nucleotides agree with TRBD1. The V gene end was trimmed by 5 bases and the J gene end by 4 bases; junction bases not matched to a gene: 6. The CDR3 is 14 amino acids. From germline, CDR1 is SGHNT and CDR2 YYREEE (reference sequence). CDR3 loop: CASSLQGAADTQYF. The CDR3 DNA sequence: TGTGCCAGCAGTCTTCAGGGGGCCGCAGATACGCAGTATTTT.

The chain links TRBV6-5 to TRBJ1-5; D not resolved. V dropped 7 bases and J dropped 0 bases, with 4 bases sitting between them. The CDR3 totals 12 residues. CDR1 and CDR2 from the germline V gene are MNHEY and SVGAGI. As DNA, the CDR3 is TGTGCCAGCATAGATAGCAATCAGCCCCAGCATTTT. Translated, it gives CASIDSNQPQHF.

This clone was counted between two and nine times. This sequence joins TRBV11-3 and TRBJ2-1; TRBD1 might be the D (5 bases). Germline CDR1 SGHNT, CDR2 YENEEA. The V end lost 3 bases, the J end lost 2 bases, and 11 bases lay between the germline ends. CDR3 length: 15 residues. The CDR3 nucleotides read TGTGCCAGCAGCTTGGTCGCCAGGGCCTACAATGAGCAGTTCTTC. This translates into CASSLVARAYNEQFF.

The chain carries TRBV2 and TRBJ1-5, with D unresolved. The germline V gene has CDR1 SNHLY and CDR2 FYNNEI. The V gene lost 6 bases and the J gene lost 2 bases, with 11 bases spanning the gap. The CDR3 runs 14 residues. The DNA of the CDR3 is TGTGCCAGCAGAGCGGACTGGCGCAATCAGCCCCAGCATTTT. Translated, it gives CASRADWRNQPQHF. Filled out from reference TRBV2 and TRBJ1-5, the complete variable domain reads EPEVTQTPSHQVTQMGQEVILRCVPISNHLYFYWYRQILGQKVEFLVSFYNNEISEKSEIFDDQFSVERPDGSNFTLKIRSTKLEDSAMYFCASRADWRNQPQHFGDGTRLSIL.

The CDR3 here is CASSGQGSNQPQHF. The CDR3 DNA reads as TGTGCCAGCTCGGGACAGGGGAGCAATCAGCCCCAGCATTTT. The V and J genes are TRBV18 and TRBJ1-5; 10 nucleotides line up with TRBD1. CDR3 size: 14 residues. Losses at the gene ends were 6 bases for V and 1 base for J; bases not matched to a gene: 0. Germline CDR1 KGHSH, CDR2 LQKENI.

The rearrangement uses TRBV9 and TRBJ1-1, with 7 bases aligning to TRBD1. The length of the CDR3 is 15 residues. V shed 1 base, J shed 2 bases, and the junction held 5 bases outside the gene matches. CDR1 is SGDLS, CDR2 YYNGEE, per germline. In DNA, the CDR3 is TGTGCCAGCAGCGTATCCGGGACAGTTAACACTGAAGCTTTCTTT. Translated, it gives CASSVSGTVNTEAFF.

With regard to this clone: Different DNA sequences within this sample yield the same CDR3. The rearrangement uses TRBV12-3 or TRBV12-4 and TRBJ1-2; 8 positions agree with TRBD1. CDR3 length: 13 amino acids. J was trimmed by 5 bases and V by 1 base; bases with no gene match: 0. The CDR3 DNA sequence: TGTGCCAGCAGTTTAGGACAGGGGTATGGCTACACCTTC. It codes for CASSLGQGYGYTF.

This sequence joins TRBV10-3 and TRBJ2-3, with D unclear. Germline-derived CDR1 and CDR2 are ENHRY and SYGVKD. Deletions cut 2 bases from V and 5 bases from J, with 8 bases between. This CDR3 has 13 amino acids. CDR3 protein: CAISETSRDTQYF. CDR3 coding DNA: TGTGCCATCAGTGAGACTTCCCGAGATACGCAGTATTTT.

This clone was observed a single time. This chain joins TRBV6-6 and TRBJ1-1; unclear D gene. Trimming removed 0 bases at V and 7 bases at J, with 6 bases between. The CDR3 loop spans 12 amino acids. The germline V gene encodes CDR1 MNHNY and CDR2 SVGAGI (reference sequence). CDR3 bases: TGTGCCAGCAGTTACTCGGCAGGTGAAGCTTTCTTT. Encoded protein: CASSYSAGEAFF.

The genes are TRBV5-1 and TRBJ2-3, with TRBD2 matching over 9 bases. This CDR3 contains 19 residues. The V gene's germline CDR1 is SGHRS and CDR2 YFSETQ. Losses at the gene ends were 4 bases for V and 0 bases for J; bases not matched to a gene: 15. The CDR3 loop is CASSPYGVAGAQSTDTQYF. As DNA, the CDR3 is TGCGCCAGCAGCCCCTACGGGGTAGCGGGGGCCCAGAGCACAGATACGCAGTATTTT. Together with reference TRBV5-1 and TRBJ2-3, the CDR3 gives the full variable domain: KAGVTQTPRYLIKTRGQQVTLSCSPISGHRSVSWYQQTPGQGLQFLFEYFSETQRNKGNFPGRFSGRQFSNSRSEMNVSTLELGDSALYLCASSPYGVAGAQSTDTQYFGPGTRLTVL.

The chain uses TRBV29-1 and TRBJ2-5; D unresolved. In germline, CDR1 is SQVTM, CDR2 ANQGSEA. The ends were cut back, 1 base at V and 4 bases at J, with 7 bases in the middle. The CDR3 is made up of 12 amino acids. CDR3 amino acids: CSVEGLGETQYF. The CDR3 nucleotides are TGCAGCGTTGAAGGGCTAGGAGAGACCCAGTACTTC.

This clone was recorded once. This chain links TRBV12-3 or TRBV12-4 with TRBJ1-1; tentatively, D is TRBD1 (6 bases). The V end lost 1 base, the J end lost 3 bases, and 6 bases lay between the germline ends. This CDR3 is 13 amino acids long. Here the CDR3 DNA reads TGTGCCAGCAGTTTAGACAGGGACACTGAAGCTTTCTTT. As protein: CASSLDRDTEAFF.

The chain recombines TRBV3-1 (or the pseudogene TRBV3-2) with TRBJ1-2; 10 bases fit TRBD1. Germline assignment: CDR1 LGHDT and CDR2 YNNKEL (reference sequence). The CDR3 is made up of 16 amino acids. Germline trimming cut 6 bases from V and 2 bases from J; bases unmatched to any gene: 9. The CDR3 protein is CASRRTGGVGNYGYTF. CDR3 bases: TGTGCCAGCAGAAGGACAGGGGGAGTTGGAAACTATGGCTACACCTTC.